This T cell receptor (beta chain) was identified during a study of shared clonotypes between healthy human individuals. Comments on this clone: Its matching antigen is unknown.

The assay ran at deep level. The assay was immunoSEQ multiplex PCR, and TCRdb's table has in-frame clones only and misses some. The sample lists more than 2,000,000 clones; more than 85% were seen once. There are 14 residues in the CDR3. Per the germline V gene, CDR1 is SGHRS and CDR2 is YFSETQ. Trimming pared 4 bases from V and 7 bases from J, leaving 14 bases between. Study-level points and caveats: Shared clonotypes: about 5.3% naive CD4, under 4% naive CD8, over 2% memory CD4, 0.4% memory CD8.

V gene TRBV5-1 combines with J gene TRBJ2-2, with TRBD2 as a possible D gene (6 bases). Sequenced material: naive CD4+ T cells from PBMCs. Subset: CD45RA+ positively selected. The clonotype was recovered from a man younger than 35 in good health. Some clones in this sample may be carry-over from other donors' samples. The CDR3 spells CASSGSGLDGELFF. In nucleotides, the CDR3 is TGCGCCAGCAGCGGGAGCGGGCTTGACGGGGAGCTGTTTTTT.